The rows below give T cell receptor beta chains drawn from one sample of a study of cytomegalovirus exposure and HLA in healthy donors. The data were produced by immunoSEQ multiplex PCR, yet TCRdb's version contains in-frame clones alone and is incomplete. Of 200,000 to 250,000 clones in the sample, about three quarters were seen once. What was sequenced was PBMCs. The source of these receptors is a woman aged 60 to 75 in good health and CMV-seropositive. CDR3s include the opening cysteine and the closing phenylalanine or tryptophan. The D gene is left open where the match is weak. Some rows mark clone size as missing; the rest say once, few, many or name a class of expanded clone.

-,TRBJ2-5,-,TRBV5-4,TGTGCCAGCAGCTTGACAGGGTTTCCTTGGGAGACCCAGTACTTC,CASSLTGFPWETQYF
few,TRBJ1-4,TRBD1,TRBV5-1,TGCGCCAGCAGCCGAGGGGGCGGTTTTTCTAATGAAAAACTGTTTTTT,CASSRGGGFSNEKLFF
-,TRBJ1-4,-,TRBV28,TGTGCCAGCAGTTCCCGGTTGAAAGGGGTTGGGGAAAAACTGTTTTTT,CASSSRLKGVGEKLFF
few,TRBJ2-7,TRBD1,TRBV30,TGTGCCTGGAGCTTGGGACAGGTCAACGAGCAGTACTTC,CAWSLGQVNEQYF
few,TRBJ2-7,TRBD2,TRBV19,TGTGCCAGTAGTATAGAGGCGGGAGGCTCACTCGAGCAGTACTTC,CASSIEAGGSLEQYF
few,TRBJ2-5,TRBD2,TRBV7-2,TGTGCCAGCAGCTTAGGGAGGGGCGGGGGGACGAGAGAGACCCAGTACTTC,CASSLGRGGGTRETQYF
-,TRBJ2-1,-,TRBV2,TGTGCCAGCAGGGCCGGGACTCAGGGTGAGCAGTTCTTC,CASRAGTQGEQFF
-,TRBJ1-2,-,TRBV7-9,TGTGCCAGCAGCCGGGACATTTCTAACTATGGCTACACCTTC,CASSRDISNYGYTF
-,TRBJ2-2,TRBD1,TRBV7-8,TGTGCCAGCAGTTTTACAGGGGGCACCGGGGAGCTGTTTTTT,CASSFTGGTGELFF
few,TRBJ1-1,TRBD1,TRBV6-1,TGTGCCAGCAGTACCCAACAGGGGTTGAACACTGAAGCTTTCTTT,CASSTQQGLNTEAFF
-,TRBJ1-5,-,TRBV30,TGTGCCTGGAGTGTACAAGGTAGGGGGAGCAATCAGCCCCAGCATTTT,CAWSVQGRGSNQPQHF
-,TRBJ2-2,TRBD1,TRBV5-1,TGCGCCAGCAGCCTCGGGACAGAACACCGGGGAGCTGTTTTT,CASSLGTEHRGAVF
-,TRBJ1-4,-,TRBV7-2,TGTGCCAGCAGCTTACCCCTAAGTACAACTAATGAAAAACTGTTTTTT,CASSLPLSTTNEKLFF
-,TRBJ1-2,TRBD1,TRBV29-1,TGCAGCGCGAAGACAGGGTCCAACTATGGCTACACCTTC,CSAKTGSNYGYTF
-,TRBJ2-3,TRBD1,TRBV29-1,TGCAGCGGAGGGGGCAGACACACAGATACGCAGTATTTT,CSGGGRHTDTQYF
-,TRBJ1-1,-,TRBV27,TGTGCCAGCACCCTGATGGGGGGAACGACTGAAGCTTTCTTT,CASTLMGGTTEAFF
-,TRBJ1-6,TRBD1,TRBV5-1,TGCGCCAGCAGCTCCCGGGACAGGGAAGACTCACCCCTCCACTTT,CASSSRDREDSPLHF
few,TRBJ2-7,-,TRBV10-1,TGCGCCAGCAACAAGTACGAGCAGTACTTC,CASNKYEQYF
few,TRBJ2-7,-,TRBV21-1,TGTGCCAGCAGCAAAGTCGCTAGTTCGTACGAGCAGTACTTC,CASSKVASSYEQYF
-,TRBJ1-5,-,TRBV5-8,TGTGCCAGCAGCTGGGGGGTTAGCAATCAGCCCCAGCATTTT,CASSWGVSNQPQHF
-,TRBJ2-3,TRBD2,TRBV10-2,TGCGCCAGCAGTGACGGGCTAGCGGGGGGTGGGGGAGATACGCAGTATTTT,CASSDGLAGGGGDTQYF
-,TRBJ1-4,-,TRBV2,TGTGCCAGCAGTTCCCAGGGGAGCGATGAAAAACTGTTTTTT,CASSSQGSDEKLFF
-,TRBJ1-4,TRBD1,TRBV28,TGTGCCAGCACTACGACAGGGATCGACGAAAAACTGTTTTTT,CASTTTGIDEKLFF
-,TRBJ2-3,-,TRBV7-8,TGTGCCAGCAGCTTGGGCTGGAGCACAGATACGCAGTATTTT,CASSLGWSTDTQYF
-,TRBJ1-2,-,TRBV14,TGTGCCAGCAGCCAAGATTGGGGCGGGAGGGGCGCTGACGGCTACACCTTC,CASSQDWGGRGADGYTF
once,TRBJ2-1,-,TRBV27,TGTGCCAGCAGTTTGTCGTCTGCTCTAAATGAGCAGTTCTTC,CASSLSSALNEQFF
-,TRBJ1-1,-,TRBV6-1,TGTGCCACCCAGGAGGTTGAAGCTTTCTTT,CATQEVEAFF
-,TRBJ2-2,-,TRBV27,TGTGCCAGCAGTCCCTCCAGGAACGGGGAGCTGTTTTTT,CASSPSRNGELFF
few,TRBJ2-2,TRBD1,TRBV7-9,TGTGCCAGCAGGGGGGGACAGGGAGGCACCGGGGAGCTGTTTTTT,CASRGGQGGTGELFF
-,TRBJ1-1,-,TRBV19,TGTGCCAGTAGTGTGACCAGGGTAACCAACACTGAAGCTTTCTTT,CASSVTRVTNTEAFF
-,TRBJ2-1,TRBD2,TRBV5-1,TGCGCCAGCAGCTTGCAGGGACTAGAGGTCAATGAGCAGTTCTTC,CASSLQGLEVNEQFF
-,TRBJ2-7,-,TRBV5-1,TGCGCCAGCAGCTTGTTGGGCCTTCCCTACGAGCAGTACTTC,CASSLLGLPYEQYF
once,TRBJ1-3,-,TRBV5-1,TGCGCCAGCAGCTTGGCCCCAGGGAACACCAACACCATATATTTT,CASSLAPGNTNTIYF
-,TRBJ2-3,TRBD2,TRBV5-1,TGCGCCAGCAGCTTGTATGGGCGGGGGGGCATCGATACGCAGTATTTT,CASSLYGRGGIDTQYF
once,TRBJ2-4,TRBD1,TRBV4-3,TGCGCCAGCAGCCAAGGACAGGGATCGAGAAACATTCAGTACTTC,CASSQGQGSRNIQYF
-,TRBJ1-2,-,TRBV18,TGTGCCAGCTCACCTCAGGGGAAGGGAGGCTACACCTTC,CASSPQGKGGYTF
-,TRBJ2-3,-,TRBV9,TGTGCCAGCAGCGTAGGGAGAGATACGCAGTATTTT,CASSVGRDTQYF
-,TRBJ1-2,-,TRBV12-5,TGTGCTAGTGGCCTGGGGGGTCCGGAGGGCTACACCTTC,CASGLGGPEGYTF
-,TRBJ2-7,TRBD1,TRBV9,TGTGCCAGCAGAAAGAATTGGGACAGGCCGATATCGAGCTCCTACGAGCAGTACTTC,CASRKNWDRPISSSYEQYF
-,TRBJ1-6,-,TRBV6-6,TGTGCCAGCAGTTACTCCCAGGATAGTGATTCACCCCTCCACTTT,CASSYSQDSDSPLHF
-,TRBJ1-2,-,TRBV15,TGTGCCACCAGCAGAGATCATGGCAACTATGGCTACACCTTC,CATSRDHGNYGYTF
-,TRBJ2-7,-,TRBV18,TGTGCCAGCTCGCCGGACTGGGCCCCAGACGAGCAGTACTTC,CASSPDWAPDEQYF
-,TRBJ1-1,-,TRBV5-1,TGCGCCAGCAGCTTTACGTCCGAGAGCACTGAAGCTTTCTTT,CASSFTSESTEAFF
-,TRBJ1-2,-,TRBV28,TGTGCCAGCAGTCGGACAGATGGCTACACCTTC,CASSRTDGYTF
-,TRBJ1-5,-,TRBV27,TGTGCCAGCAGGCACCGATCGGATCAGCCCCAGCATTTT,CASRHRSDQPQHF
-,TRBJ2-3,-,TRBV7-9,TGTTCCAGCAGCCCAGGGATGGGAGGAGATACGCAGTATTTT,CSSSPGMGGDTQYF
-,TRBJ1-3,-,TRBV6-5,TGTGCCAGCAGTTTTCGAGTTCCTGGAAACACCATATATTTT,CASSFRVPGNTIYF
-,TRBJ2-1,TRBD1,TRBV6-5,TGTGCCAGCAGTTACGCGGACAGGGACCGTGAGCAGTTCTTC,CASSYADRDREQFF
-,TRBJ1-5,-,TRBV6-1,TGTGCCAGCAGTGGACGGATGGACAGTTATAGCAATCAGCCCCAGCATTTT,CASSGRMDSYSNQPQHF